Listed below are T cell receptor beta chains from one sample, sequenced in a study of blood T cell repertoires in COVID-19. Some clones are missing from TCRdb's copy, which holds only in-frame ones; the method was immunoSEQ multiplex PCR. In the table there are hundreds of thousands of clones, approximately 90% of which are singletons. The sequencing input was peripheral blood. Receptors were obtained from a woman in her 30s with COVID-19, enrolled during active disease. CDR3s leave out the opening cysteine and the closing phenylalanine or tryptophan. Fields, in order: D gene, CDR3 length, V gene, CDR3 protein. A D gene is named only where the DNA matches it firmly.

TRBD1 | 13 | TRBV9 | ASSVAGTGTDTQY
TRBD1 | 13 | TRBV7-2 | ASSQMTGGGQPQH
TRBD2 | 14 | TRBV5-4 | ASSFLAGGTKNIQY
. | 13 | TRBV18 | ASSPLAGAGTEAF
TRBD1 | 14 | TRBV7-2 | ASSLGQGVLHQPQH
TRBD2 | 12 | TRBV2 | ASRAGLAGDTQY
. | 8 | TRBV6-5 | ASGPNIQY
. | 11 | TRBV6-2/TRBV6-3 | ASSYPRGSEQF
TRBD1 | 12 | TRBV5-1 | ASREGQGIETQY
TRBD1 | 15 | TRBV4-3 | ASSQVGTGGSNYGYT
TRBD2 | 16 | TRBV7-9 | ASGGRTSGRASYNEQF
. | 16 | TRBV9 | ASSLGPSIASGNQPQH
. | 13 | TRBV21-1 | ASSKESLGDYGYT
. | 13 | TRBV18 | ASSPRDTTYTEAF
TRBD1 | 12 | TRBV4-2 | ASSQRTGTYEQY
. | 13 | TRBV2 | ASSEEPETPETQY
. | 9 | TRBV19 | ATQGGETQY
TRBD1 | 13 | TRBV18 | ASSTGRGQNEKLF
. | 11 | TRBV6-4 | ASSDSRRSEQF
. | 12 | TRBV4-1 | ASSQDKGGTEAF
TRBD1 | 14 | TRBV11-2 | ASSLRGQGANYGYT
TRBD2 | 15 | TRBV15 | ATSRDWGGVAQETQY
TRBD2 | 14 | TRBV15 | ATSDRLAENTGELF
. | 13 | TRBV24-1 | ATGGGLGSNTEAF
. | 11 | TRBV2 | ASRGGPGGEQF
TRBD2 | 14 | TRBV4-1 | ASSSRLADSYNEQF
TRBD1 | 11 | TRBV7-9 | ASSLTGGEGYT
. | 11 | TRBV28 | ASRRGNQETQY
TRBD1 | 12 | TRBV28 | ASSYRDRDSPLH
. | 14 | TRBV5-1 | ASSLGGMSSYNEQF
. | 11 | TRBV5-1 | ASSEGVAYEQY
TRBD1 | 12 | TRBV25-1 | ASSDTGGWGEQF
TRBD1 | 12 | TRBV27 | ASSPGQGRAEAF
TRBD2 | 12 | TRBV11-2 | ASSLAGVSNEQF
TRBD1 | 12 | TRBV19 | ASSQTGGYGELF